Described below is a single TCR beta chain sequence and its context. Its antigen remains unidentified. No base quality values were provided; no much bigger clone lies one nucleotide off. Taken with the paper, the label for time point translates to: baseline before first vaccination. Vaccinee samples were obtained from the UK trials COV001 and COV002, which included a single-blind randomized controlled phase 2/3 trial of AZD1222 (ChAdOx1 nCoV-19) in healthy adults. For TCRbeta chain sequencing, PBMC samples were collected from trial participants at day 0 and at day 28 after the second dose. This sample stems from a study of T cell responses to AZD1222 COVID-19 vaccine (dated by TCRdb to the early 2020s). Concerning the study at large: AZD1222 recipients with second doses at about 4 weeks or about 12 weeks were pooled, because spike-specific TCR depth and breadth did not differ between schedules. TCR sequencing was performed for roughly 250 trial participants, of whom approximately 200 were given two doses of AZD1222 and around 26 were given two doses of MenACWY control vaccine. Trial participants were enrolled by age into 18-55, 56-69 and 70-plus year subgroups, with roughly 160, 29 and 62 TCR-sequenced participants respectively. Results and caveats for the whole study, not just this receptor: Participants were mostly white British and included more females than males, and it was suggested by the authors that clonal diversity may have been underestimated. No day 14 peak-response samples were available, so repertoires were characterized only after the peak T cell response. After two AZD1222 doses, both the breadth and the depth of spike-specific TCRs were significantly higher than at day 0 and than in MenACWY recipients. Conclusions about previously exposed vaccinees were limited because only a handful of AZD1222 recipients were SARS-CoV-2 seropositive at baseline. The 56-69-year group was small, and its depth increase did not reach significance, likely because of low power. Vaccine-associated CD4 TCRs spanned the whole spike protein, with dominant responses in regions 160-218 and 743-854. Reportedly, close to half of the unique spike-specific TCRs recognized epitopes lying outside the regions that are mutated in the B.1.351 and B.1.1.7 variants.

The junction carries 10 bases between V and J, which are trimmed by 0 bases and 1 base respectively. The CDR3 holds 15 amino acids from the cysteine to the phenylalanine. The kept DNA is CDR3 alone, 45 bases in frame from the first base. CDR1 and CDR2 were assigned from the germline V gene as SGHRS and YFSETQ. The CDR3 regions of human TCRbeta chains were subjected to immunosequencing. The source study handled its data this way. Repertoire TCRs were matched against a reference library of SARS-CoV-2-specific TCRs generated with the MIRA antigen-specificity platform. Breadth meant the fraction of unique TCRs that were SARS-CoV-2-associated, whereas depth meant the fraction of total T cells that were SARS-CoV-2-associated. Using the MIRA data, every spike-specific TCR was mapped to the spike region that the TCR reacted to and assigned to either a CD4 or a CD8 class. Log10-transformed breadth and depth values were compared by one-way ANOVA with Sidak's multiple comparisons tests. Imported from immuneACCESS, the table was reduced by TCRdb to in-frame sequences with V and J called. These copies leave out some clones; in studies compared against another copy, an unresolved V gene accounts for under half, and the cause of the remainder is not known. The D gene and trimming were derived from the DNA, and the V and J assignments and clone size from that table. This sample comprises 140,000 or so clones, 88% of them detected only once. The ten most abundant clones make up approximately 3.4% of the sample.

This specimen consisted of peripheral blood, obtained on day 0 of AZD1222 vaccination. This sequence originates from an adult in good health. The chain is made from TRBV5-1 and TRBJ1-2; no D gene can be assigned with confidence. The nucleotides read TGCGCCAGCAGCTTGGGCGGCCTTAGTAACTATGGCTACACCTTC. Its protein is CASSLGGLSNYGYTF.